What follows are 32 T cell receptor beta chains derived from one specimen sequenced in a study of blood T cells in healthy people across ages (dated by TCRdb to the mid-2010s). Library creation used 5' RACE. A second PCR of roughly 7 to 11 cycles was performed with a sample-barcoded 5' primer and a J-beta primer mix. Starting from the raw public reads, TCRdb applied fastp trimming at Q25, assembled clones with MiXCR and retained in-frame beta chains. Every CDR3 protein is listed once, alongside the most common genes and DNA of its rows. The table for this sample lists 1.8 million or so distinct CDR3 sequences; 35% to 50% of them were counted only once. The top ten constitute about 23% of the sample. The sample comprised blood. The receptors come from a human donor in good health.

This clonotype has a single count. This chain connects TRBV9 to TRBJ1-2; D uncertain. Germline V gene data show CDR1 as SGDLS and CDR2 as YYNGEE. This CDR3 contains 15 residues. V shed 0 bases and J shed 0 bases, with 9 bases lying between them. Here the CDR3 DNA reads TGTGCCAGCAGCGTAGGTGGAGGAGCTAACTATGGCTACACCTTC. Protein sequence: CASSVGGGANYGYTF.

This chain joins TRBV20-1 and TRBJ2-7, with TRBD2 matching 8 bases. Looked up from germline, CDR1 is DFQATT and CDR2 is SNEGSKA (reference sequence). CDR3 length: 17 residues. Losses at the gene ends were 0 bases for V and 3 bases for J; bases not matched to a gene: 13. CDR3 DNA: TGCAGTGCTAGAGACATGGGTAGCGGGGCCGAGTTCTACGAGCAGTACTTC. Residues: CSARDMGSGAEFYEQYF.

This clonotype has only a few counts. This chain uses TRBV6-6 with TRBJ2-3; D possibly corresponds to TRBD2 (6 bases). This CDR3 is 10 amino acids long. The V gene's germline CDR1 is MNHNY and CDR2 SVGAGI (reference sequence). V was trimmed by 8 bases and J by 7 bases, leaving 7 bases between them. CDR3 amino acids: CASGGNTQYF. In DNA form, the CDR3 reads TGTGCCAGCGGGGGGAATACGCAGTATTTT.

V gene TRBV12-3 or TRBV12-4 combines with J gene TRBJ2-3; D unresolved. This CDR3 region has 14 residues. V dropped 5 bases and J dropped 5 bases, with 14 bases sitting between them. This CDR3 reads CASSPENDGDTQYF. Here the CDR3 DNA reads TGTGCCAGCAGTCCCGAAAACGACGGAGATACGCAGTATTTT.

This chain's CDR3 is CASSQNSGGRGNQPQHF. DNA of the CDR3: TGTGCCAGCAGTCAAAACTCAGGGGGCAGAGGCAATCAGCCCCAGCATTTT. J is TRBJ1-5 and V is TRBV6-1, with 8 nucleotides matching TRBD1. The V and J ends lost 5 bases and 2 bases, in that order; junction bases with no gene match: 11. CDR3 length: 17 residues. CDR1 is MNHNS, CDR2 SASEGT, per germline.

The rearrangement joins TRBV21-1 to TRBJ2-6; whether TRBD1, the table's D call, matches the DNA was not checked. TRBV21-1 is a recognized pseudogene. The CDR3 covers 16 residues. The CDR3 sequence: CASSKTPRAGANVLTF. The CDR3 DNA is TGTGCCAGCAGCAAAACACCCAGGGCTGGGGCCAACGTCCTGACTTTC.

This chain links TRBV5-1 with TRBJ2-5; a weak D match, TRBD2 (5 bases). The CDR3 totals 14 residues. V gave up 1 base and J gave up 4 bases, with 11 bases separating them. CDR1 and CDR2 from the germline V gene are SGHRS and YFSETQ. The CDR3 is CASSLQRVGETQYF. Here the CDR3 DNA reads TGCGCCAGCAGCTTGCAGAGGGTAGGAGAGACCCAGTACTTC.

V gene TRBV12-3 or TRBV12-4 combines with J gene TRBJ2-1; the D gene could be TRBD1 or TRBD2 (7 bases each). The V end lost 4 bases, the J end lost 8 bases, and 18 bases lay between the germline ends. This CDR3 spans 15 amino acids. CDR3 DNA sequence: TGTGCCAGCAGTTCCGGGACTAAGGGGGCCGATGAGCAGTTCTTC. Translating gives CASSSGTKGADEQFF.

This clonotype was picked up a small number of times. The chain couples TRBV9 to TRBJ1-1; D is unclear. In germline, CDR1 is SGDLS, CDR2 YYNGEE. Trimming removed 0 bases at V and 1 base at J, with 7 bases between. The CDR3 sequence is 14 residues long. The CDR3 is CASSVAERNTEAFF. The CDR3 DNA follows: TGTGCCAGCAGCGTAGCCGAGAGGAACACTGAAGCTTTCTTT.

Comment on this clonotype: One junction end disagrees with the germline gene, perhaps due to a read error. The chain has TRBV7-2 and TRBJ2-3, with a possible D match to TRBD1 (6 bases). Germline V gene lookup returns CDR1 SGHTA and CDR2 FQGNSA. The CDR3 extends over 16 amino acids. CDR3 sequence (DNA): TGTGCCAGCAGCTTAGGAGGCAGGGGTTTCACAGGTACGCAGTATTTT. Its protein is CASSLGGRGFTGTQYF.

This clonotype was seen more than once but under ten times. The chain links TRBV6-5 to TRBJ1-1, with TRBD1 matching over 7 bases. With V trimmed by 6 bases and J by 4 bases, 8 bases remained unmatched. The V gene's germline CDR1 is MNHEY and CDR2 SVGAGI. The CDR3 spans 14 residues. The CDR3 loop reads CASRADREVTEAFF. The CDR3 coding sequence is TGTGCCAGCAGAGCCGACAGGGAGGTCACTGAAGCTTTCTTT.

This clonotype was detected only a few times. This chain joins TRBV6-1 and TRBJ2-5; D may be TRBD1 (5 bases). The CDR3 is 14 residues long. Trimming took 6 bases from V and 0 from J, leaving 11 bases between them. The germline CDR1 and CDR2 sequences are MNHNS and SASEGT. The CDR3 loop is CASRPRQYQETQYF. The DNA for the CDR3 is TGTGCCAGCAGACCCAGACAGTACCAAGAGACCCAGTACTTC.

This clonotype was recorded a few times. The genes are TRBV7-2 and TRBJ2-4; D is undetermined. The J call may be mistaken, given a closer DNA end match to TRBJ2-7. The CDR3 extends over 14 amino acids. Per germline, CDR1 SGHTA and CDR2 FQGNSA. The CDR3 loop reads CASSFVGGDYEQYF. The CDR3 nucleotides read TGTGCCAGCAGCTTTGTAGGCGGAGATTACGAGCAGTACTTC.

This rearrangement joins TRBV6-2 or TRBV6-3 to TRBJ1-5, with D possibly being TRBD1 (5 bases). V was trimmed by 6 bases and J by 4 bases, leaving 13 bases between them. The CDR3 runs 14 residues. Germline-derived CDR1 and CDR2 are MNHEY and SVGEGT. This CDR3 reads CASRMRGENQPQHF. CDR3 nucleotides: TGTGCCAGCAGAATGCGAGGGGAGAATCAGCCCCAGCATTTT.

This clonotype was found a few times. The chain uses TRBV20-1 and TRBJ1-2; no definite D call. Per germline, CDR1 DFQATT and CDR2 SNEGSKA (reference sequence). V lost 6 bases to trimming and J lost 0 bases, with 14 bases between them. This CDR3 comprises 14 residues. The CDR3 here is CSASSAGANYGYTF. As DNA, the CDR3 is TGCAGTGCCTCCTCGGCAGGCGCTAACTATGGCTACACCTTC.

The sample holds a few counts of this clonotype. V is TRBV18 and J is TRBJ2-3; the D gene is possibly TRBD1 (5 bases). Germline V lookup: CDR1 KGHSH, CDR2 LQKENI. V was shortened by 0 bases and J by 1 base, with 5 bases between the two germline ends. This CDR3 is built from 14 residues. CDR3 protein: CASSPPTGTDTQYF. CDR3 nucleotide sequence: TGTGCCAGCTCACCACCGACAGGCACAGATACGCAGTATTTT.

The J gene is TRBJ2-3, the V gene TRBV12-3 or TRBV12-4; no clear D. CDR3 length equals 12 residues. Trimming took off 5 bases at V and 3 bases at J, with 6 bases between the two ends. In DNA form, the CDR3 reads TGTGCCAGCAGTAACTGGACAGATACGCAGTATTTT. The encoded protein is CASSNWTDTQYF.

The CDR3 coding sequence is TGTGCCAGCAGTGACCTACGAAGGCGCGGGGGGGAGCTGTTTTTT. Its protein product is CASSDLRRRGGELFF. This chain joins TRBV25-1 and TRBJ2-2; a weak D match, TRBD2 (5 bases). There are 15 residues in the CDR3. Germline V gives CDR1 MGHDK, CDR2 SYGVNS. V was pared by 3 bases and J by 8 bases, with 16 bases between.

The rearrangement links TRBV6-2 or TRBV6-3 to TRBJ2-5, with 7 bases lining up with TRBD1. The CDR3 extends over 14 amino acids. The germline gives CDR1 MNHEY, CDR2 SVGEGT. J lost 0 bases, V lost 6 bases, and 4 bases had no gene match. The CDR3 DNA reads TGTGCCAGCAGCCAGGGACAGAACCAAGAGACCCAGTACTTC. Its protein product is CASSQGQNQETQYF.

Note on this clonotype: An end of the junction does not agree with germline; a read error may underlie this. V is TRBV24-1 and J is TRBJ2-7; 10 nucleotides match TRBD1. This CDR3 has 16 residues. CDR1 is KGHDR and CDR2 is SFDVKD in the germline V gene. CDR3 loop: CVTSDSPGQGSYEQYF. The CDR3 nucleotides read TGTGTCACCAGTGATTCCCCGGGACAGGGGTCCTACGAGCAGTACTTC.

The chain carries TRBV6-2 or TRBV6-3 and TRBJ2-3; possible D gene TRBD1, 5 bases. The V end was cut by 2 bases, the J end by 0 bases, with 18 bases between. Germline CDR1 reads MNHEY; CDR2 reads SVGEGT. CDR3 length: 18 amino acids. CDR3 coding DNA: TGTGCCAGCAGTTACGATCGGTCAGGGCTTTCTAGCACAGATACGCAGTATTTT. Translating gives CASSYDRSGLSSTDTQYF.

The chain is built from TRBV3-1 and TRBJ2-3; TRBD2 is a possible D gene (5 bases). Trimming took off 4 bases at V and 7 bases at J, with 9 bases between the two ends. The CDR3 runs to 12 residues. Germline V CDR1 and CDR2: LGHDT, YNNKEL (reference sequence). The CDR3: CASSLGLYTQYF. The CDR3 region has the DNA TGTGCCAGCAGCCTCGGACTGTATACGCAGTATTTT.

The chain couples TRBV19 to TRBJ1-2; 8 bases match TRBD1. With 7 bases clipped from V and 4 bases from J, the junction kept 11 bases outside the gene matches. This CDR3 spans 15 amino acids. CDR1 LNHDA and CDR2 SQIVND come from the germline V gene (reference sequence). This CDR3 is CASTQNRGESYGYTF. CDR3 in DNA: TGTGCCAGTACCCAGAACAGGGGGGAGAGCTATGGCTACACCTTC.

The DNA of the CDR3 is TGCAGTGCTAGCTACGGGACAGTCGGAAACTATGGCTACACCTTC. Residues: CSASYGTVGNYGYTF. The chain recombines TRBV20-1 with TRBJ1-2, with 7 bases matching TRBD1. The germline V gene has CDR1 DFQATT and CDR2 SNEGSKA (reference sequence). V lost 3 bases and J lost 2; bases outside the gene matches: 9. The CDR3 has 15 residues.

There are a few counts of this clonotype. V usage is TRBV29-1 and J usage is TRBJ1-3; D gene uncertain. CDR1 is SQVTM, CDR2 ANQGSEA, per germline. This CDR3 is 15 amino acids long. V lost 4 bases to trimming and J lost 3 bases, with 16 bases between them. As DNA, the CDR3 is TGCAGCGTTGTGAGCTACGGGCAAGATGGAAACACCATATATTTT. Its protein product is CSVVSYGQDGNTIYF.

The chain employs TRBV27 and TRBJ2-3; tentatively, D is TRBD1 (5 bases). The V end lost 8 bases, the J end lost 2 bases, and 14 bases lay between the germline ends. CDR1 and CDR2 from the germline V gene are MNHEY and SMNVEV (reference sequence). This CDR3 has 14 residues. The CDR3 DNA sequence: TGTGCCAGCTCCCATCAGGGCGACACAGATACGCAGTATTTT. Translated: CASSHQGDTDTQYF.

In this sample, this clonotype turned up a few times. The genes are TRBV3-1 and TRBJ2-4; 7 bases agree with TRBD2. The DNA end lines up better with TRBJ2-7; the J call may be wrong. Germline V gene lookup returns CDR1 LGHDT and CDR2 YNNKEL (reference sequence). There are 13 residues in the CDR3. The CDR3 DNA follows: TGTGCCAGCAGCGTCCCGGGGGGTCGCGAGCAGTACTTC. Its protein product is CASSVPGGREQYF.

This clonotype was seen a few times. CDR3 sequence reads: CATSESGSNQPQHF. Written as DNA, the CDR3 is TGTGCCACCAGTGAGTCGGGCAGCAATCAGCCCCAGCATTTT. The chain recombines TRBV24-1 with TRBJ1-5; the D is unclear. Germline V CDR1 and CDR2: KGHDR, SFDVKD. The V end was cut by 4 bases, the J end by 1 base, with 7 bases between. There are 14 residues in the CDR3.

This clonotype was recorded at least ten times. The chain employs TRBV4-1 and TRBJ2-4, with D perhaps matching TRBD2 (7 bases). The ends were cut back, 1 base at V and 0 bases at J, with 10 bases in the middle. CDR1 and CDR2 from the germline V gene are MGHRA and YSYEKL. This CDR3 region has 16 residues. CDR3 DNA sequence: TGCGCCAGCAGCCAAGTAGGGGGGGTAGCCAAAAACATTCAGTACTTC. Translation: CASSQVGGVAKNIQYF.

The V and J genes are TRBV10-3 and TRBJ2-2; no definite D call. CDR1 is ENHRY and CDR2 is SYGVKD in the germline V gene. Trimming stripped 6 bases from V and 0 bases from J, with 11 bases between. This CDR3 has 15 residues. The CDR3 region is CAIRERSTNTGELFF. The CDR3 nucleotides read TGTGCCATCAGGGAGAGAAGTACGAACACCGGGGAGCTGTTTTTT.

This clonotype has just a few counts. The J gene is TRBJ1-2, the V gene TRBV10-3; D remains ambiguous. Germline V gene data show CDR1 as ENHRY and CDR2 as SYGVKD. Trimming removed 3 bases from V and 2 bases from J, with 4 bases in between. This CDR3 comprises 12 residues. CDR3 protein: CAISDLNYGYTF. CDR3 in DNA: TGTGCCATCAGTGACCTGAACTATGGCTACACCTTC.

The chain carries TRBV20-1 and TRBJ1-2, with D uncertain. The V gene's germline CDR1 is DFQATT and CDR2 SNEGSKA (reference sequence). The CDR3 loop spans 12 amino acids. The germline V and J ends were trimmed by 6 bases and 8 bases, with 16 bases remaining between them. The CDR3 DNA follows: TGCAGTGCGAGCAATCGGATTGGGGGCTACACCTTC. Translation gives CSASNRIGGYTF.